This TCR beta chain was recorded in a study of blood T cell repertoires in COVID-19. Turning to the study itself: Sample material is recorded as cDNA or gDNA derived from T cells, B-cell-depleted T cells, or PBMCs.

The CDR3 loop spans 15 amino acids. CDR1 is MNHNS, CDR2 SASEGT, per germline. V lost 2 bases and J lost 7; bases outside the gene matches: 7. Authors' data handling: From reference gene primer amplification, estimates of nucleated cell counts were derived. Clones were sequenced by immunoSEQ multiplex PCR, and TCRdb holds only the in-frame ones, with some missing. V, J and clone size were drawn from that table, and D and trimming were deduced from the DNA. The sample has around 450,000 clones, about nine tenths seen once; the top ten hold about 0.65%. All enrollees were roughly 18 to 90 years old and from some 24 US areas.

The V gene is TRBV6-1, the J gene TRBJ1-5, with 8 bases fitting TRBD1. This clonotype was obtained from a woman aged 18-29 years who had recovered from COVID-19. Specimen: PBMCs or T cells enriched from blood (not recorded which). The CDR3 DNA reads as TGTGCCAGCAGTGAATACAGGGGGTCCATGCAGCCCCAGCATTTT. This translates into CASSEYRGSMQPQHF.